This T cell receptor (beta chain) comes out of a study of shared clonotypes between healthy human individuals. Notes on the study in general: Sorted-subset sequencing was shown by rarefaction to be incomplete despite large depth. The study found lower generation probabilities in non-shared clonotypes than in those shared by all four donors. A limitation of the genetic and exposure-history diversity represented arose from few donors.

Naivety among CD8 cells was defined by CD45RO negativity and positive CCR7 selection, thereby excluding terminally differentiated effector memory CD45RA+ cells. In the case of this clone: The antigen is undetermined.

Genomic DNA of every subset was divided equally among multiple immunoSEQ plates. TCRdb's copy holds only in-frame clones and misses some; the assay was immunoSEQ multiplex PCR. The profile shows more than 2 million clones, about 95% of them singletons. The sequenced sample was naive CD8+ T cells sorted from blood. This receptor was obtained from a man younger than 30 in good health.

CDR3 bases: TGTGCCAGTAGGGGGACAGGGCTCGGCACTGAAGCTTTCTTT. Protein product: CASRGTGLGTEAFF. The rearrangement joins TRBV19 to TRBJ1-1; 9 bases line up with TRBD1. Germline CDR1 LNHDA, CDR2 SQIVND (reference sequence). The CDR3 totals 14 residues. The V gene end was trimmed by 6 bases and the J gene end by 4 bases; junction bases not matched to a gene: 6.